The rows below give T cell receptor beta chains drawn from one sample of a study of T cell repertoires in cytomegalovirus infection. One entry per CDR3 protein, called by TCRdb with MiXCR from the reads. The table includes tens of thousands of distinct CDR3 sequences, under 4.5% detected once. The sequenced sample consisted of PBMCs. These TCRs come from a human donor in good health (CMV status not recorded). Some clones in this sample may be carry-over from other donors' samples. Both conserved end residues are part of each CDR3. Each record gives: V gene, D gene, J gene, clone size, CDR3 DNA, CDR3 protein. The D gene is left open where the match is weak. Part of the rows lack a size; the others show once, few, many or a class for expanded clones.

v_gene: TRBV5-1
d_gene: NA
j_gene: TRBJ2-5
abundance: many
CDR3nt: TGCGCCAGCAGCTTGGATGGCAGGGGAGAGACCCAGTACTTC
CDR3aa: CASSLDGRGETQYF

v_gene: TRBV6-5
d_gene: TRBD2
j_gene: TRBJ2-1
abundance: many
CDR3nt: TGTGCCAGCAGTTCCTTGACTAGCGGGTCGTCCTACAATGAGCAGTTCTTC
CDR3aa: CASSSLTSGSSYNEQFF

v_gene: TRBV7-9
d_gene: NA
j_gene: TRBJ2-3
abundance: many
CDR3nt: TGTGCCACAAGCTCCGGCCCGAGCACAGATACGCAGTATTTT
CDR3aa: CATSSGPSTDTQYF

v_gene: TRBV7-8
d_gene: NA
j_gene: TRBJ2-3
abundance: NA
CDR3nt: TGTGCCAGCAGCCCCGGGTCAGATACGCAGTATTTT
CDR3aa: CASSPGSDTQYF

v_gene: TRBV6-6
d_gene: NA
j_gene: TRBJ1-5
abundance: many
CDR3nt: TGTGCCAGCAGACACGGAAACCAGCCCCAGCATTTT
CDR3aa: CASRHGNQPQHF

v_gene: TRBV12-3/TRBV12-4
d_gene: NA
j_gene: TRBJ1-1
abundance: many
CDR3nt: TGTGCCAGCAGGAGAACTGGGGAAGCTTTCTTT
CDR3aa: CASRRTGEAFF

v_gene: TRBV7-3
d_gene: NA
j_gene: TRBJ2-2
abundance: many
CDR3nt: TGTGCCAGCAGCCGGACTGCGGGCACCGGGGAGCTGTTTTTT
CDR3aa: CASSRTAGTGELFF

v_gene: TRBV5-5
d_gene: TRBD1
j_gene: TRBJ2-1
abundance: many
CDR3nt: TGTGCCAGCAGCTTTGACCCCGGGACAGCCTACAATGAGCAGTTCTTC
CDR3aa: CASSFDPGTAYNEQFF

v_gene: TRBV12-3/TRBV12-4
d_gene: NA
j_gene: TRBJ2-1
abundance: few
CDR3nt: TGTGCCAGCAGTCCGGCTAGCACCCCTTACAATGAGCAGTTCTTC
CDR3aa: CASSPASTPYNEQFF

v_gene: TRBV13
d_gene: NA
j_gene: TRBJ1-2
abundance: many
CDR3nt: TGTGCCAGCAGCTTAGGCCGGGGAGGGCCCTATGGCTACACCTTC
CDR3aa: CASSLGRGGPYGYTF

v_gene: TRBV7-2
d_gene: NA
j_gene: TRBJ1-3
abundance: many
CDR3nt: TGTGCCAGCAGCTTCAGGACGTTGAGCTCTGGAAACACCATATATTTT
CDR3aa: CASSFRTLSSGNTIYF

v_gene: TRBV19
d_gene: NA
j_gene: TRBJ2-7
abundance: many
CDR3nt: TGTGCCAGTAGGAAGAAAGCGGGACACATTTCCTACGAGCAGTACTTC
CDR3aa: CASRKKAGHISYEQYF

v_gene: TRBV6-6
d_gene: NA
j_gene: TRBJ1-2
abundance: few
CDR3nt: TGTGCCAGCAGTTACTCTGACAGTTCTAACTATGGCTACACCTTC
CDR3aa: CASSYSDSSNYGYTF

v_gene: TRBV7-2
d_gene: NA
j_gene: TRBJ2-7
abundance: NA
CDR3nt: TGTGCCAGCAGGGGGGGGGGGGCCGACTACGAGCAGTACTTC
CDR3aa: CASRGGGADYEQYF

v_gene: TRBV28
d_gene: TRBD1
j_gene: TRBJ2-7
abundance: many
CDR3nt: TGTGCCAGCAGATCCGGGACAGGGAACTACGAGCAGTACTTC
CDR3aa: CASRSGTGNYEQYF

v_gene: TRBV18
d_gene: NA
j_gene: TRBJ1-2
abundance: many
CDR3nt: TGTGCCAGCTCACCCGACAATAACTATGGCTACACCTTC
CDR3aa: CASSPDNNYGYTF

v_gene: TRBV28
d_gene: NA
j_gene: TRBJ2-5
abundance: NA
CDR3nt: TGTGCCAGCAGATCGACTGGAGAGACCCAGTACTTC
CDR3aa: CASRSTGETQYF

v_gene: TRBV7-2
d_gene: NA
j_gene: TRBJ1-2
abundance: many
CDR3nt: TGTGCCAGCAGCTTCCCAATGGATGGGGCGAACTATGGCTACACCTTC
CDR3aa: CASSFPMDGANYGYTF

v_gene: TRBV12-3/TRBV12-4
d_gene: NA
j_gene: TRBJ1-5
abundance: NA
CDR3nt: TGTGCCAGCAGTCCAACTGGACGATGGCCCCAGCATTTT
CDR3aa: CASSPTGRWPQHF

v_gene: TRBV7-3
d_gene: NA
j_gene: TRBJ2-3
abundance: many
CDR3nt: TGTGCCAGCAGCTTAGCGGGGGCCGGCACAGATACGCAGTATTTT
CDR3aa: CASSLAGAGTDTQYF

v_gene: TRBV7-2
d_gene: TRBD2
j_gene: TRBJ2-1
abundance: many
CDR3nt: TGTGCCAGCAGCTTATTTGCGGGAGGAATTAACAATGAGCAGTTCTTC
CDR3aa: CASSLFAGGINNEQFF

v_gene: TRBV9
d_gene: NA
j_gene: TRBJ2-6
abundance: NA
CDR3nt: TGTGCCAGCGGTCCGGGCGGCGCTGGGGCCAACGTCCTGACTTTC
CDR3aa: CASGPGGAGANVLTF

v_gene: TRBV9
d_gene: NA
j_gene: TRBJ2-1
abundance: many
CDR3nt: TGTGCCAGCAGCCCCTTTATCGGGAATGAGCAGTTCTTC
CDR3aa: CASSPFIGNEQFF

v_gene: TRBV12-3/TRBV12-4
d_gene: NA
j_gene: TRBJ2-7
abundance: few
CDR3nt: TGTGCCAGCAACCGCTACGAGCAGTACTTC
CDR3aa: CASNRYEQYF

v_gene: TRBV7-2
d_gene: NA
j_gene: TRBJ2-2
abundance: many
CDR3nt: TGTGCCAGCAGCTTAGGCCTAGGGAGCACCGGGGAGCTGTTTTTT
CDR3aa: CASSLGLGSTGELFF

v_gene: TRBV12-3/TRBV12-4
d_gene: NA
j_gene: TRBJ1-1
abundance: many
CDR3nt: TGTGCCAGCAGTTTGGTTGAGAACACTGAAGCTTTCTTT
CDR3aa: CASSLVENTEAFF

v_gene: TRBV7-2
d_gene: NA
j_gene: TRBJ1-1
abundance: many
CDR3nt: TGTGCCAGCAGCCCGCGGGCCATGAACACTGAAGCTTTCTTT
CDR3aa: CASSPRAMNTEAFF

v_gene: TRBV19
d_gene: NA
j_gene: TRBJ1-5
abundance: many
CDR3nt: TGTGCCAGCGTCGAGGGGGACACGGCCCAGCATTTT
CDR3aa: CASVEGDTAQHF

v_gene: TRBV7-6
d_gene: NA
j_gene: TRBJ2-1
abundance: many
CDR3nt: TGTGCCAGCAGCCCGAGGATCGCAGGGAACAATGAGCAGTTCTTC
CDR3aa: CASSPRIAGNNEQFF

v_gene: TRBV7-2
d_gene: NA
j_gene: TRBJ1-5
abundance: many
CDR3nt: TGTGCCAGCAGCTTAGGAAAAGGTCAGCCCCAGCATTTT
CDR3aa: CASSLGKGQPQHF

v_gene: TRBV12-3/TRBV12-4
d_gene: NA
j_gene: TRBJ1-6
abundance: NA
CDR3nt: TGTGCCAGCAGTCTCCGGGGGGCCCTCCACTTT
CDR3aa: CASSLRGALHF

v_gene: TRBV7-2
d_gene: NA
j_gene: TRBJ1-1
abundance: many
CDR3nt: TGTGCCAGCAGCTTAGTCAGGGGAAATACTGAAGCTTTCTTT
CDR3aa: CASSLVRGNTEAFF

v_gene: TRBV20-1
d_gene: TRBD2
j_gene: TRBJ2-1
abundance: many
CDR3nt: TGCAGTGCTAGCCCCAGCGGGGGCTACAATGAGCAGTTCTTC
CDR3aa: CSASPSGGYNEQFF

v_gene: TRBV7-2
d_gene: NA
j_gene: TRBJ1-1
abundance: many
CDR3nt: TGTGCCAGCAGCTTAGGGCCGGCCCAGGGAACTGAAGCTTTCTTT
CDR3aa: CASSLGPAQGTEAFF

v_gene: TRBV7-8
d_gene: NA
j_gene: TRBJ2-7
abundance: many
CDR3nt: TGTGCCAGCAGCTTAAGAGGAAAGGACGATGAGCAGTACTTC
CDR3aa: CASSLRGKDDEQYF

v_gene: TRBV7-2
d_gene: NA
j_gene: TRBJ1-5
abundance: many
CDR3nt: TGTGCCAGCAGCAACAGAGGCAATCAGCCCCAGCATTTT
CDR3aa: CASSNRGNQPQHF

v_gene: TRBV7-2
d_gene: NA
j_gene: TRBJ2-5
abundance: many
CDR3nt: TGTGCCAGCAGCTTAGGTCACCAACTAGTAGCGTCCCAGTACTTC
CDR3aa: CASSLGHQLVASQYF

v_gene: TRBV28
d_gene: NA
j_gene: TRBJ2-3
abundance: many
CDR3nt: TGTGCCAGCAGTTTGACCTTGGGGGGCTCAGATACGCAGTATTTT
CDR3aa: CASSLTLGGSDTQYF

v_gene: TRBV7-2
d_gene: TRBD2
j_gene: TRBJ2-1
abundance: many
CDR3nt: TGTGCCAGCAGCCCAGCGGGGGGGAAAGTATTTGAGCAGTTCTTC
CDR3aa: CASSPAGGKVFEQFF

v_gene: TRBV29-1
d_gene: TRBD2
j_gene: TRBJ2-7
abundance: many
CDR3nt: TGCAGCGCCGCTGGGGGGGACTACGAGCAGTACTTC
CDR3aa: CSAAGGDYEQYF

v_gene: TRBV5-3
d_gene: TRBD2
j_gene: TRBJ2-5
abundance: many
CDR3nt: TGTGCCAGCAGCTTGGTTCCTAGCGGACAAGAGACCCAGTACTTC
CDR3aa: CASSLVPSGQETQYF

v_gene: TRBV6-2/TRBV6-3
d_gene: TRBD2
j_gene: TRBJ2-1
abundance: many
CDR3nt: TGTGCCACATCCCGGGAACCCCAGCGGGGGGTCTACAATGAGCAGTTCTTC
CDR3aa: CATSREPQRGVYNEQFF

v_gene: TRBV25-1
d_gene: NA
j_gene: TRBJ1-3
abundance: many
CDR3nt: TGTGCCACCCTAACCAACTCTGGAAACACCATATATTTT
CDR3aa: CATLTNSGNTIYF

v_gene: TRBV7-2
d_gene: TRBD2
j_gene: TRBJ2-5
abundance: many
CDR3nt: TGTGCCAGCAGCCCGGGACTAGCAGGTGATGATACCCAGTACTTC
CDR3aa: CASSPGLAGDDTQYF

v_gene: TRBV11-2
d_gene: TRBD1
j_gene: TRBJ1-5
abundance: many
CDR3nt: TGTGCCAGCAGCCGGGGACAGGGGTATAGCAATCAGCCCCAGCATTTT
CDR3aa: CASSRGQGYSNQPQHF

v_gene: TRBV7-2
d_gene: NA
j_gene: TRBJ1-6
abundance: NA
CDR3nt: TGTGCCAGCAGCTTCCCGGACGGGAATTCACCCCTCCACTTT
CDR3aa: CASSFPDGNSPLHF

v_gene: TRBV6-2/TRBV6-3
d_gene: TRBD2
j_gene: TRBJ2-7
abundance: many
CDR3nt: TGTGCCAGCAGTTACCCTCCCCGGGGGGTCTACGAGCAGTACTTC
CDR3aa: CASSYPPRGVYEQYF

v_gene: TRBV7-9
d_gene: NA
j_gene: TRBJ1-1
abundance: medium-sized
CDR3nt: TGTGCCAGCAGCTCAGGGGAAAGTTTGCACACTGAAGCTTTCTTT
CDR3aa: CASSSGESLHTEAFF

v_gene: TRBV10-3
d_gene: NA
j_gene: TRBJ2-7
abundance: many
CDR3nt: TGTGCCATCAGTCCGCGGGCTCCTTACGAGCAGTACTTC
CDR3aa: CAISPRAPYEQYF

v_gene: TRBV4-3
d_gene: NA
j_gene: TRBJ2-7
abundance: many
CDR3nt: TGCGCCAGCAGCCAAGATCCTTCATTCGAGCAGTACTTC
CDR3aa: CASSQDPSFEQYF

v_gene: TRBV7-9
d_gene: NA
j_gene: TRBJ2-5
abundance: many
CDR3nt: TGTGCCAGCAGCTCCCATTGGGCGGATCAAGAGACCCAGTACTTC
CDR3aa: CASSSHWADQETQYF

v_gene: TRBV6-2/TRBV6-3
d_gene: NA
j_gene: TRBJ1-1
abundance: many
CDR3nt: TGTGCCAGCAGTACCCCCGGGAGGGGCGTCACTGAAGCTTTCTTT
CDR3aa: CASSTPGRGVTEAFF

v_gene: TRBV7-6
d_gene: NA
j_gene: TRBJ1-1
abundance: many
CDR3nt: TGTGCCAGCAGCTTAGGGCCGGGGGCGAGTGAAGCTTTCTTT
CDR3aa: CASSLGPGASEAFF

v_gene: TRBV7-2
d_gene: NA
j_gene: TRBJ2-2
abundance: many
CDR3nt: TGTGCCAGCAGCTCCTGGCGGAGCGGGGAGCTGTTTTTT
CDR3aa: CASSSWRSGELFF

v_gene: TRBV7-2
d_gene: TRBD2
j_gene: TRBJ2-7
abundance: few
CDR3nt: TGTGCCAGCAGCTTAGTAGCTAGCGGGATGGGGGAGCAGTACTTC
CDR3aa: CASSLVASGMGEQYF

v_gene: TRBV28
d_gene: NA
j_gene: TRBJ1-1
abundance: many
CDR3nt: TGTGCCAGCAGTTTAGCTGGAACGGTCACTGAAGCTTTCTTT
CDR3aa: CASSLAGTVTEAFF

v_gene: TRBV7-2
d_gene: NA
j_gene: TRBJ2-1
abundance: many
CDR3nt: TGTGCCAGCAGCTTACGCCCAGCAGGGGTAAATGAGCAGTTCTTC
CDR3aa: CASSLRPAGVNEQFF

v_gene: TRBV19
d_gene: TRBD1
j_gene: TRBJ1-1
abundance: many
CDR3nt: TGTGCCAGTAGTATCACGGACAGGGGTAGGCCTGAAGCTTTCTTT
CDR3aa: CASSITDRGRPEAFF

v_gene: TRBV28
d_gene: TRBD2
j_gene: TRBJ2-3
abundance: many
CDR3nt: TGTGCCAGCAGTTTGGGGAAACTAGCGGGGGTTTTCACAGATACGCAGTATTTT
CDR3aa: CASSLGKLAGVFTDTQYF

v_gene: TRBV6-2/TRBV6-3
d_gene: NA
j_gene: TRBJ1-5
abundance: many
CDR3nt: TGTGCCAGCAGACTCAAAGCGGATCAGCCCCAGCATTTT
CDR3aa: CASRLKADQPQHF